This TCR beta chain was recorded in a study of shared T cell receptors in the human thymus. This table comes from immunoSEQ multiplex PCR, and its TCRdb copy is limited to in-frame clones, with some not included. The sample holds approximately 400,000 clones, approximately 95% seen once. With 5 bases clipped from V and 3 bases from J, the junction kept 3 bases outside the gene matches. This CDR3 contains 13 residues. CDR1 and CDR2 from the germline V gene are GTSNPN and SVGIG (reference sequence). The sequencing sample was made of thymocytes. The origin of this receptor is a human donor. This chain uses TRBV30 with TRBJ1-1; 10 bases align to TRBD1. The CDR3: CAWGTGADTEAFF. In nucleotides, the CDR3 is TGTGCCTGGGGGACAGGGGCAGACACTGAAGCTTTCTTT.